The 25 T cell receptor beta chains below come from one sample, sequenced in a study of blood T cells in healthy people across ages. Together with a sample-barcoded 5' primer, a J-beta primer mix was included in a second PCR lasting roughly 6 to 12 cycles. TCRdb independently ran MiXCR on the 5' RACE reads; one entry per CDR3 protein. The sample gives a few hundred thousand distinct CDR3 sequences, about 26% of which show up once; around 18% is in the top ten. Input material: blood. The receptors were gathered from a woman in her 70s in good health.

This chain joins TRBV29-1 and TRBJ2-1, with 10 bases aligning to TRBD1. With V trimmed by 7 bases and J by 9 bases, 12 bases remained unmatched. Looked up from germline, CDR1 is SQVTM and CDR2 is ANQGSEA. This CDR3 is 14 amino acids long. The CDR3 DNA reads TGCAGCGAACGTCGGGACAGGGGATACGGTGAGCAGTTCTTC. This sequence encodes CSERRDRGYGEQFF.

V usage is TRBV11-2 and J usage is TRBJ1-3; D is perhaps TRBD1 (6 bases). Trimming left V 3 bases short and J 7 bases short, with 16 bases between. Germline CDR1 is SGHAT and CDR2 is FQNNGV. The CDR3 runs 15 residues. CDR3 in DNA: TGTGCCAGCAGCTTCTACCGGGACACCGGGAACACCATATATTTT. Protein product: CASSFYRDTGNTIYF.

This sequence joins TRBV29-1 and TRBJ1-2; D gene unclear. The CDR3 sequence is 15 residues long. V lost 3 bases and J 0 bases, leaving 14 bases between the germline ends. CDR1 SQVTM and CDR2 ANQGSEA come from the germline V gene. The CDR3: CSVDRRDTANYGYTF. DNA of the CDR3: TGCAGCGTTGATAGGCGCGACACGGCTAACTATGGCTACACCTTC.

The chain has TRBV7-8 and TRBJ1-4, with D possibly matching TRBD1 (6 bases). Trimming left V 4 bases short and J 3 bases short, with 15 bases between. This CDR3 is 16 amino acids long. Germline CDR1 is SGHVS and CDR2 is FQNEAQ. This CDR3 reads CASSSGTGRPNEKLFF. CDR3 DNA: TGTGCCAGCAGCTCCGGAACAGGGCGTCCTAATGAAAAACTGTTTTTT.

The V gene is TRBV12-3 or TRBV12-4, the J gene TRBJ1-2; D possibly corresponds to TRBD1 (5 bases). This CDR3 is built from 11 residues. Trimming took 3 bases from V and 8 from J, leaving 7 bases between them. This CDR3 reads CASSFQGGYTF. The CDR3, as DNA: TGTGCCAGCAGTTTCCAGGGCGGCTACACCTTC.

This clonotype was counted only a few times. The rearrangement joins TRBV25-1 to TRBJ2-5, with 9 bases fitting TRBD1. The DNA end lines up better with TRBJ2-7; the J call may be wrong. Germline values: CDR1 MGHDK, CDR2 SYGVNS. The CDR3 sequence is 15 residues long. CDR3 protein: CASSERQGGAYEQYF. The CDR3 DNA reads TGTGCCAGCAGTGAGAGACAGGGGGGGGCCTACGAGCAGTACTTC.

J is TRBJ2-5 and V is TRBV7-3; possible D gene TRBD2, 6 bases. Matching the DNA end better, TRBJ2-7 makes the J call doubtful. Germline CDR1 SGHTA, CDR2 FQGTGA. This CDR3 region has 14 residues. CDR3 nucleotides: TGTGCCAGCAGCTTAAACCCTGCGGGGTACGAGCAGTACTTC. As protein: CASSLNPAGYEQYF.

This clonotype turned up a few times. CDR3: CASRRTGITGELFF. The CDR3 coding sequence is TGTGCCAGCAGACGGACAGGAATCACCGGGGAGCTGTTTTTT. V and J are TRBV6-4 and TRBJ2-2, with TRBD1 matching over 7 bases. The CDR3 totals 14 residues. Germline CDR1 and CDR2: MRHNA and SNTAGT. Trimming removed 6 bases from V and 4 bases from J; junction bases left unmatched: 5.

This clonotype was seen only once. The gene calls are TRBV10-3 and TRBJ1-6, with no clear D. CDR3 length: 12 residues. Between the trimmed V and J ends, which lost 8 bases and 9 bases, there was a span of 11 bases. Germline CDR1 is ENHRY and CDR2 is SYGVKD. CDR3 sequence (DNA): TGTGCCATCGGGATGGAGGGTTCACCCCTCCACTTT. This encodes CAIGMEGSPLHF.

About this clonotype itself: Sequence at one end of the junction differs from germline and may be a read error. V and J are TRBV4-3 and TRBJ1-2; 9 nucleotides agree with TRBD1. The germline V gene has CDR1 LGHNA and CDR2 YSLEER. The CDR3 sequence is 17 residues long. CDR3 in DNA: TGCGTCAGCAGCCAAGTTGCCGGGACAGGGCCTAACTATGGCTACACCTTC. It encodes CVSSQVAGTGPNYGYTF.

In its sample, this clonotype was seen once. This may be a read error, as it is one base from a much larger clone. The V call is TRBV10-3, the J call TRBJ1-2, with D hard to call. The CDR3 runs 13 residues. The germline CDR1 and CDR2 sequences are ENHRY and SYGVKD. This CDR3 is CAISESRGYGCTF. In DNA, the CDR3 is TGTGCCATCAGTGAGTCGCGGGGTTACGGCTGCACCTTC.

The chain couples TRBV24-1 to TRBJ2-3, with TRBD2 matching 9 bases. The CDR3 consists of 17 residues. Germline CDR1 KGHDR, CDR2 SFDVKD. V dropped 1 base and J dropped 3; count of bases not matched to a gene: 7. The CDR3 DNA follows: TGTGCCACCAGTGATTTAGGGACTAGCCCCCTGACAGATACGCAGTATTTT. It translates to CATSDLGTSPLTDTQYF.

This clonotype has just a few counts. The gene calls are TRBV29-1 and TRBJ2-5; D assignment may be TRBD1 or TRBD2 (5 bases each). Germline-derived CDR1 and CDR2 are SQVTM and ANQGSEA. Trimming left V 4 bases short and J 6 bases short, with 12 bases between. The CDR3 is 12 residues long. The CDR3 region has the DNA TGCAGCGTTGTCGGGACCATCAAGACCCAGTACTTC. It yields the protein CSVVGTIKTQYF.

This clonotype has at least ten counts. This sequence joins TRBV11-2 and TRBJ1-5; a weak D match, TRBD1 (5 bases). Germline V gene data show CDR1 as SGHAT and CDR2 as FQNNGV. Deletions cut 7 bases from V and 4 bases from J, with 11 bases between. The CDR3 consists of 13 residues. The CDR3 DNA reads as TGTGCCAGCACCTTCGGGGCGAATCAGCCCCAGCATTTT. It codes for CASTFGANQPQHF. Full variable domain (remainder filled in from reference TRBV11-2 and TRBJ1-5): EAGVAQSPRYKIIEKRQSVAFWCNPISGHATLYWYQQILGQGPKLLIQFQNNGVVDDSQLPKDRFSAERLKGVDSTLKIQPAKLEDSAVYLCASTFGANQPQHFGDGTRLSIL.

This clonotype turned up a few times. The CDR3 DNA is TGCGCCAGCAGCCCTCGTGGGGGGAGTCTCGCAGGCGACGAGCAGTACTTC. Amino acid sequence: CASSPRGGSLAGDEQYF. The chain links TRBV4-1 to TRBJ2-7, with D tentatively TRBD2 (6 bases). V lost 4 bases and J 5 bases, leaving 24 bases between the germline ends. Per the germline V gene, CDR1 is MGHRA and CDR2 is YSYEKL. This CDR3 spans 17 amino acids.

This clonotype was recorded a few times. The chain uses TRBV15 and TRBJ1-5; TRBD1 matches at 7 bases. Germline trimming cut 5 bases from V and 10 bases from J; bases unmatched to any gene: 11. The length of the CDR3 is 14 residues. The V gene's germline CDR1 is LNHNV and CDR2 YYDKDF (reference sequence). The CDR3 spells CATSASGGGKPQHF. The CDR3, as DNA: TGTGCCACCAGCGCGTCAGGGGGGGGCAAACCCCAGCATTTT.

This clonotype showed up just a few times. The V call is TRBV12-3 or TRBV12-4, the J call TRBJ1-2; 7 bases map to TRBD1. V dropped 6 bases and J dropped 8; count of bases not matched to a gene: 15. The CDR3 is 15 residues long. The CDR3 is CASSFSSTGRGGYTF. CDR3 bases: TGTGCCAGCAGCTTCTCTTCGACAGGGAGAGGAGGCTACACCTTC.

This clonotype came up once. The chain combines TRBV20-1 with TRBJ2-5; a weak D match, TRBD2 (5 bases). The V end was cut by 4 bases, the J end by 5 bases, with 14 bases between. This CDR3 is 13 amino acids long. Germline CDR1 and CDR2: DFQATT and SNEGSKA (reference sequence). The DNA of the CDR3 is TGCAGTGCTACACAGACCACTAGGGAGACCCAGTACTTC. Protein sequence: CSATQTTRETQYF.

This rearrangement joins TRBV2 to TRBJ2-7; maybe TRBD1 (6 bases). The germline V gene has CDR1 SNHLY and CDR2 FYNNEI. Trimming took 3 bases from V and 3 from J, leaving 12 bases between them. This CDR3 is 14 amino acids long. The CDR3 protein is CASSEQGINYEQYF. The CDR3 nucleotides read TGTGCCAGCAGTGAGCAGGGGATAAACTACGAGCAGTACTTC. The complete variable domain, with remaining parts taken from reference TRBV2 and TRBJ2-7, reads EPEVTQTPSHQVTQMGQEVILRCVPISNHLYFYWYRQILGQKVEFLVSFYNNEISEKSEIFDDQFSVERPDGSNFTLKIRSTKLEDSAMYFCASSEQGINYEQYFGPGTRLTVT.

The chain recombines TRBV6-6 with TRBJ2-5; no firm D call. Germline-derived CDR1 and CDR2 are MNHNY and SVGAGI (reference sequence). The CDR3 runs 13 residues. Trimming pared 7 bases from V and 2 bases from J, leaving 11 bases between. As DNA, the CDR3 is TGTGCCAGCAAGAGGAGCGTGCAAGAGACCCAGTACTTC. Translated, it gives CASKRSVQETQYF.

CDR3: CASSLKTGSEQYF. Written as DNA, the CDR3 is TGCGCCAGCAGCCTCAAGACAGGGAGCGAGCAGTACTTC. V gene TRBV4-3 combines with J gene TRBJ2-7; 7 bases are a match to TRBD1. Germline V CDR1 and CDR2: LGHNA, YSLEER. V trimming: 4 bases; J trimming: 6 bases; junction bases outside the gene matches: 6. The CDR3 has 13 residues.

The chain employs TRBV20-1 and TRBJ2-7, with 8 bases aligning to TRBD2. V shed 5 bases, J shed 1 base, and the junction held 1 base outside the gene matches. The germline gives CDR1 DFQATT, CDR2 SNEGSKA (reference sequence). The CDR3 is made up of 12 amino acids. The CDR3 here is CSAVAGSYEQYF. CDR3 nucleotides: TGCAGTGCTGTAGCGGGGTCCTACGAGCAGTACTTC.

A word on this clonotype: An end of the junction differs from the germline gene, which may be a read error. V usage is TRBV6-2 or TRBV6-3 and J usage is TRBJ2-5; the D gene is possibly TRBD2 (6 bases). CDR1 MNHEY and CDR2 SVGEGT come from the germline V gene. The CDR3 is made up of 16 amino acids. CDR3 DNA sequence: TGTGCCAGCAGTTCGGGCGGGGCGGGTGCTCAAGAGACCCGGTACTTC. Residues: CASSSGGAGAQETRYF.

The chain's CDR3 is CSVEGIPKAYNEQFF. The CDR3 coding sequence is TGCAGCGTTGAAGGGATCCCTAAGGCCTACAATGAGCAGTTCTTC. This chain connects TRBV29-1 to TRBJ2-1; D ambiguous. The CDR3 length is 15 residues. Deletions cut 1 base from V and 2 bases from J, with 12 bases between. Germline CDR1 SQVTM, CDR2 ANQGSEA.

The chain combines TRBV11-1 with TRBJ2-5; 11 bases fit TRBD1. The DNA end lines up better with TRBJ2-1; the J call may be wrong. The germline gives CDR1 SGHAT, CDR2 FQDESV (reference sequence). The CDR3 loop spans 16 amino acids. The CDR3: CASSFRGTGGYNEQFF. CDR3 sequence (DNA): TGTGCCAGCAGCTTCCGGGGGACAGGGGGTTACAATGAGCAGTTCTTC.